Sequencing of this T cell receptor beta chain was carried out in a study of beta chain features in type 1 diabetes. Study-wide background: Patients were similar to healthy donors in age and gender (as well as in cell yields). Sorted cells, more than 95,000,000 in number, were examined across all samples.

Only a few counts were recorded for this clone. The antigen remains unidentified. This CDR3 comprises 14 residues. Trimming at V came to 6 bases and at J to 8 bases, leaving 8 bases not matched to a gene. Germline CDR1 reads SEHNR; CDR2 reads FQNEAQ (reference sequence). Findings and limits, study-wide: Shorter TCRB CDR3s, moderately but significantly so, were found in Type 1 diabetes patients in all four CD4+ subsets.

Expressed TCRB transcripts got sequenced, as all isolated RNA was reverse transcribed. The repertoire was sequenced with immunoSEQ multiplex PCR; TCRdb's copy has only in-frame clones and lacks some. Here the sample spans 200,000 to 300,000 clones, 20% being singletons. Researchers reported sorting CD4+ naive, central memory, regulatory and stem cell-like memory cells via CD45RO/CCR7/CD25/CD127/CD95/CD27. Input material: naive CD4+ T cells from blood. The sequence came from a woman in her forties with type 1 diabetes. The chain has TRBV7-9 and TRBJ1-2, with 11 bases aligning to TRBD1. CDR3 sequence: CASRPRTGGVGYTF. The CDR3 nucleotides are TGTGCCAGCAGACCCAGGACAGGGGGCGTAGGCTACACCTTC.